The text below deals with one T cell receptor (beta chain). Its antigen is unidentified. These data are taken from a study of CD8 T cells in ankylosing spondylitis. One entry per CDR3 protein, called by TCRdb with MiXCR from the 5' RACE reads. The profile covers about 140,000 distinct CDR3 sequences, with more than 9.5% appearing a single time and roughly 4.3% taken by the ten largest. V lost 6 bases to trimming and J lost 1 base, with 10 bases between them. The CDR3 has 14 residues. CDR1 is SGHRS and CDR2 is YFSETQ in the germline V gene. Findings and limits, study-wide: What appeared characteristic of ankylosing spondylitis blood was a TCR beta motif of 7 or 8 highly homologous variants. Previously reported in reactive arthritis synovial fluid and blood were some of the motif variants. Reportedly, disease-linked clones are significantly enriched in ankylosing spondylitis patients' matched synovial fluid.

The rearrangement links TRBV5-1 to TRBJ2-2; D is uncertain. The receptor was derived from a female donor with ankylosing spondylitis or in good health (not recorded which). Material: blood, either unsorted or a sorted T cell fraction (not recorded which). CDR3: CASKDTLNTGELFF. The CDR3 bases are TGCGCCAGCAAAGACACCTTGAACACCGGGGAGCTGTTTTTT.